This T cell receptor beta chain is drawn from a study of cytomegalovirus exposure and HLA in healthy donors. 13 Jbeta primers and 60 Vbeta primers were used for the PCR. TCRdb's copy holds only in-frame clones and misses some; the assay was immunoSEQ multiplex PCR. The sample lists more than 95,000 clones; roughly 79% were seen once. The CDR3 runs to 15 residues. Trimming pared 4 bases from V and 0 bases from J, leaving 13 bases between. The germline CDR1 and CDR2 sequences are MDHEN and SYDVKM. The material sequenced was PBMCs. This clonotype originated in a woman between 18 and 29 years old in good health and CMV-seronegative. The chain recombines TRBV28 with TRBJ2-7; maybe TRBD1 (6 bases). The CDR3 nucleotides read TGTGCCAGCAGTTCAAGACAGGCGAGCTCCTACGAGCAGTACTTC. This encodes CASSSRQASSYEQYF.